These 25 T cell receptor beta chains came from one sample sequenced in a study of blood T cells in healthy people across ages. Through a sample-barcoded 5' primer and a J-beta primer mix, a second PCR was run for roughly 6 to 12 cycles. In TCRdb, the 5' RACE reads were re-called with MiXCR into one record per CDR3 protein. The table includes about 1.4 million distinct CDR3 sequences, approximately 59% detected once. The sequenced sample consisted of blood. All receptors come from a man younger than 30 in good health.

CDR3 in amino acids: CSARPGNYGYTF. The CDR3 DNA is TGCAGTGCCAGACCGGGGAACTATGGCTACACCTTC. The V call is TRBV20-1, the J call TRBJ1-2; D ambiguous. Trimming left V 6 bases short and J 2 bases short, with 10 bases between. The length of the CDR3 is 12 residues. Germline assignment: CDR1 DFQATT and CDR2 SNEGSKA (reference sequence).

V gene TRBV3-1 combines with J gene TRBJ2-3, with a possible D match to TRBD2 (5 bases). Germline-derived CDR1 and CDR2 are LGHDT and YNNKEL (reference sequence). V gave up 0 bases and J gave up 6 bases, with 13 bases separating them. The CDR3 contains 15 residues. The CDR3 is CASSQEELVGDTQYF. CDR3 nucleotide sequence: TGTGCCAGCAGCCAAGAGGAACTAGTAGGTGATACGCAGTATTTT.

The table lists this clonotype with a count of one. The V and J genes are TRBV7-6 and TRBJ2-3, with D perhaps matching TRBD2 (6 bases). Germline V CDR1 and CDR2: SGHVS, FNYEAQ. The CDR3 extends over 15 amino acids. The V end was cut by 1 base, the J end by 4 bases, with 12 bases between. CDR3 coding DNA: TGTGCCAGCAGCTTAGAATGGCGGGGCGCAGATACGCAGTATTTT. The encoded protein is CASSLEWRGADTQYF.

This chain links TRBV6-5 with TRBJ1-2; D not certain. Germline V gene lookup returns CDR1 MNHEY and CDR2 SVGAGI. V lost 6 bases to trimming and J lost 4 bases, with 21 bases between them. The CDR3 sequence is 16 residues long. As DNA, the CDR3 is TGTGCCAGCAGACAAAAGGGCAGGCCGGTAATCTATGGCTACACCTTC. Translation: CASRQKGRPVIYGYTF.

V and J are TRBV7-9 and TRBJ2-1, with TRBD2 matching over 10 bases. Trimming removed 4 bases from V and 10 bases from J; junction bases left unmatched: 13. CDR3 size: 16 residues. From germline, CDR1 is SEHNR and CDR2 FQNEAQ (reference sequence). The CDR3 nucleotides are TGTGCCAGCAGCTATCTAGCGGGAGCGCCTCTGAGGGAGCAGTTCTTC. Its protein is CASSYLAGAPLREQFF.

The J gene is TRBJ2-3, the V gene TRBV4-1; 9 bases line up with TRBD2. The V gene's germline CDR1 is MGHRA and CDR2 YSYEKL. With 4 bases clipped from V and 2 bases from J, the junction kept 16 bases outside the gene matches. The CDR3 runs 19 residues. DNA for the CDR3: TGCGCCAGCAGCCCTACCCCCGGCGGCGGGGGGGAAAACACAGATACGCAGTATTTT. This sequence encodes CASSPTPGGGGENTDTQYF.

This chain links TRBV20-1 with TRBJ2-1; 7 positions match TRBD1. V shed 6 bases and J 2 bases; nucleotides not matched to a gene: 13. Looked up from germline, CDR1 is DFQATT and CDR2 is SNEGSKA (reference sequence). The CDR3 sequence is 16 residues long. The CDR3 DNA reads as TGCAGTGCCCCCGGGCGAAGGGGGCACCCCTACAATGAGCAGTTCTTC. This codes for CSAPGRRGHPYNEQFF.

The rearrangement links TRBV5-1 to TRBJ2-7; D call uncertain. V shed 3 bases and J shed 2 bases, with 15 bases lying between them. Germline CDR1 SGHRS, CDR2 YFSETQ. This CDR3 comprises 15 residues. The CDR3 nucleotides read TGCGCCAGCAGCTCCTTTGGGTCGAATACCTACGAGCAGTACTTC. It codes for CASSSFGSNTYEQYF.

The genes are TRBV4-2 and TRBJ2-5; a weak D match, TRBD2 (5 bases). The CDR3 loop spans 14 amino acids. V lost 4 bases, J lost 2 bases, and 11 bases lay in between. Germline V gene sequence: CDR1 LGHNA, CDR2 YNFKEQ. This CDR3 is CASSPFGVQETQYF. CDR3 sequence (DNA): TGTGCCAGCAGCCCCTTCGGGGTTCAAGAGACCCAGTACTTC.

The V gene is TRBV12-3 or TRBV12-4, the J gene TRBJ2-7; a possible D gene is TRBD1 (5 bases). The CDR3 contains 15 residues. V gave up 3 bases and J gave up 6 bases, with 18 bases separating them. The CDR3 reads CASSLTVRVMSEQYF. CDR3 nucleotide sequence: TGTGCCAGCAGTTTGACGGTCAGGGTCATGAGCGAGCAGTACTTC.

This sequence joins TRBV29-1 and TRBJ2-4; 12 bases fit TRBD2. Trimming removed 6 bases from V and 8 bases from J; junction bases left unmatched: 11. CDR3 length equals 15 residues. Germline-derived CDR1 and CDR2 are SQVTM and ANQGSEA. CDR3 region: CSVLLAGGHSDIQYF. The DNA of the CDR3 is TGCAGCGTCTTACTAGCGGGGGGCCATTCAGACATTCAGTACTTC.

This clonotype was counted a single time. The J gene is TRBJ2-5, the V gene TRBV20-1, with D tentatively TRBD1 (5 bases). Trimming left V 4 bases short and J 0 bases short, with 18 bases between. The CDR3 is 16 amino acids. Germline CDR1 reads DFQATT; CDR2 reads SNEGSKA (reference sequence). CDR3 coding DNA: TGCAGTGCTATCACTCCGCCAGGGATGTACCAAGAGACCCAGTACTTC. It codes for CSAITPPGMYQETQYF.

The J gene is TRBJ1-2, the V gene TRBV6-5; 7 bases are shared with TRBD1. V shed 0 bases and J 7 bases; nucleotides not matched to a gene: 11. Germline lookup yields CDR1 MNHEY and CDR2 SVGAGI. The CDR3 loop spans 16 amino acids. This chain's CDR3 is CASSYSVEQGTAGYTF. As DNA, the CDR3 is TGTGCCAGCAGTTACTCCGTGGAACAGGGGACAGCTGGCTACACCTTC.

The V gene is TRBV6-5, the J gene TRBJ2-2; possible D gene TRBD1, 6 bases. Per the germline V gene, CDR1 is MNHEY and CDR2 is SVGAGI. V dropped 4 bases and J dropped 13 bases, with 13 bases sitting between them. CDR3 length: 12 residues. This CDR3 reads CASSSRTDRLFF. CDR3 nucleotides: TGTGCCAGCAGTTCCCGGACAGACCGGCTGTTTTTT.

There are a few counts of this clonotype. The CDR3, as DNA: TGCGCCAGCAGCCAAGAGGTCCTAGGCAATGAGCAGTTCTTC. Protein: CASSQEVLGNEQFF. This sequence joins TRBV4-1 and TRBJ2-1; D remains ambiguous. CDR1 is MGHRA and CDR2 is YSYEKL in the germline V gene. The CDR3 has 14 amino acids. Trimming took off 0 bases at V and 6 bases at J, with 9 bases between the two ends.

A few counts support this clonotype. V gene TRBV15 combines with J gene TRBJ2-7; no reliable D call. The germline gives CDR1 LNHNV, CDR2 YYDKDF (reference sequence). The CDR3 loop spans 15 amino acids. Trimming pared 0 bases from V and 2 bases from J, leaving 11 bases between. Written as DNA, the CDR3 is TGTGCCACCAGCAGAGAATTTGGTCGGGCCTACGAGCAGTACTTC. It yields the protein CATSREFGRAYEQYF.

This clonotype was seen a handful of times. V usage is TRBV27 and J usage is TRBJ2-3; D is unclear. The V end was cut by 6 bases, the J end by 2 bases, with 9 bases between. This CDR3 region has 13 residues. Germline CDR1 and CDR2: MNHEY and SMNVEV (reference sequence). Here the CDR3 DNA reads TGTGCCAGCAGAGGTTTTCCCACAGATACGCAGTATTTT. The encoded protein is CASRGFPTDTQYF.

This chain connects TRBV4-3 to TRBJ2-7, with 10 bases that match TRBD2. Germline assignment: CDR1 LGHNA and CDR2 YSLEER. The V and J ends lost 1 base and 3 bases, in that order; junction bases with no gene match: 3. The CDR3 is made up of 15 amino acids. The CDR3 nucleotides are TGCGCCAGCAGCCAAGTACTAGCGGGGCTCTACGAGCAGTACTTC. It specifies CASSQVLAGLYEQYF.

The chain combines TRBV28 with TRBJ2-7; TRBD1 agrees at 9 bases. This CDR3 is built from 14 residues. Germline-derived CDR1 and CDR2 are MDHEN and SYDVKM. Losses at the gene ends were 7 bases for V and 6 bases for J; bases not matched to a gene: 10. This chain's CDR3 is CASNHRGRTPEQYF. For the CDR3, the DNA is TGTGCCAGCAACCACAGGGGGCGGACTCCCGAGCAGTACTTC.

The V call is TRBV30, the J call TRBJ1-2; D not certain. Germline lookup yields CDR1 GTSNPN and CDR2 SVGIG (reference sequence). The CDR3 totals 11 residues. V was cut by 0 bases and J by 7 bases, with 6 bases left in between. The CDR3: CAWSVQVGYTF. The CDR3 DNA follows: TGTGCCTGGAGTGTACAAGTTGGCTACACCTTC.

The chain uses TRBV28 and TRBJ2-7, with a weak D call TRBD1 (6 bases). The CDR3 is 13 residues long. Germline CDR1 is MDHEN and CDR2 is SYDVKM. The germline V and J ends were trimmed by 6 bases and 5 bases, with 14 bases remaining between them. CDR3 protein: CASRDSGSNEQYF. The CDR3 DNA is TGTGCCAGCAGGGACAGTGGGTCGAACGAGCAGTACTTC.

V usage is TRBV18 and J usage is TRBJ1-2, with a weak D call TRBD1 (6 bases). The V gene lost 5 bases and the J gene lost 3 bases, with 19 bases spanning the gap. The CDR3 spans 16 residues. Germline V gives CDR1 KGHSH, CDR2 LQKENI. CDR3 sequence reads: CASSSNTGLYDYGYTF. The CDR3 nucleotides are TGTGCCAGCTCATCGAATACAGGGCTTTACGACTATGGCTACACCTTC. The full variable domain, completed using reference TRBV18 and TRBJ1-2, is NAGVMQNPRHLVRRRGQEARLRCSPMKGHSHVYWYRQLPEEGLKFMVYLQKENIIDESGMPKERFSAEFPKEGPSILRIQQVVRGDSAAYFCASSSNTGLYDYGYTFGSGTRLTVV.

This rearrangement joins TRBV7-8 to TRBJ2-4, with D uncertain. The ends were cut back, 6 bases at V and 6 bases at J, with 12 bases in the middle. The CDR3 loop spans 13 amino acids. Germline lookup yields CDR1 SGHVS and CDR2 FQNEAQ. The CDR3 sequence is CASSGVFGNIQYF. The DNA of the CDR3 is TGTGCCAGCAGTGGTGTCTTTGGAAACATTCAGTACTTC. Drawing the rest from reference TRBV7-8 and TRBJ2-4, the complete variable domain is GAGVSQSPRYKVAKRGQDVALRCDPISGHVSLFWYQQALGQGPEFLTYFQNEAQLDKSGLPSDRFFAERPEGSVSTLKIQRTQQEDSAVYLCASSGVFGNIQYFGAGTRLSVL.

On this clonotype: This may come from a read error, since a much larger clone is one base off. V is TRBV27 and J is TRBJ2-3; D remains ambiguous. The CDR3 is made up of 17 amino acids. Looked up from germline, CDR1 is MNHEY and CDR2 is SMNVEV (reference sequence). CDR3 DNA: TGTGCCGGCAGTTTAATCTCGTCGCAATTCCACACAGATACGCAGTATTTT. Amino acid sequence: CAGSLISSQFHTDTQYF.

The CDR3 coding sequence is TGTGCCAGCAGCTCCGCGGGGACAGTCCTAGAAGTAGCCAAAAACATTCAGTACTTC. It yields the protein CASSSAGTVLEVAKNIQYF. The J gene is TRBJ2-4, the V gene TRBV7-9, with D maybe TRBD1 (7 bases). CDR3 length: 19 residues. The germline gives CDR1 SEHNR, CDR2 FQNEAQ (reference sequence). V was shortened by 4 bases and J by 0 bases, with 22 bases between the two germline ends.